These T cell receptor beta chains were read from a single sample in a study of identical twins. TCRdb independently ran MiXCR on the 5' RACE reads; one entry per CDR3 protein. The data show around 220,000 distinct CDR3 sequences, over 11% seen once. Sequencing was performed on memory (CD45RO+) T cells sorted from blood. These receptors came from a woman between 18 and 30 years old in good health. Both conserved end residues are part of each CDR3. The D gene is left open where the match is weak. Expanded clones get a size class; other rows say once, few or many, or leave the size out.

d_call j_call v_call clone_size cdr3_nt cdr3_aa
- TRBJ1-5 TRBV20-1 - TGCAGTGCTAGCCCCGGGACGGGAAATCAGCCCCAGCATTTT CSASPGTGNQPQHF
- TRBJ1-1 TRBV20-1 many TGCAGTATGGGTGAAGCTTTCTTT CSMGEAFF
TRBD2 TRBJ2-3 TRBV7-2 - TGTGCCAGCAGCTTAAACATAGCGGGGGGGGGAACGCAGTATTTT CASSLNIAGGGTQYF
- TRBJ2-5 TRBV5-4 few TGTGCCAGCAGCTTGGAGGGGTCATGGACCCAGTACTTC CASSLEGSWTQYF
TRBD1 TRBJ1-1 TRBV3-1 - TGTGCCAGCAGCTCTATTCGGACAGGGGCTATGAACACTGAAGCTTTCTTT CASSSIRTGAMNTEAFF
- TRBJ2-1 TRBV6-1 once TGTGCCAGCAGCCTATTTGGAGGGTACAATGAGCAGTTCTTC CASSLFGGYNEQFF
- TRBJ1-1 TRBV5-6 - TGTGCCAGCAACAAACTAGGGAACACTGAAGCTTTCTTT CASNKLGNTEAFF
TRBD2 TRBJ2-2 TRBV12-3/TRBV12-4 many TGTGCCAGCACCCCGGGACTAAGGACCGGGGAGCTGTTTTTT CASTPGLRTGELFF
- TRBJ2-3 TRBV11-2 - TGTGCCAGCAGCTTAGTGGGGGGGCGGGGACTGAGCACAGATACGCAGTATTTT CASSLVGGRGLSTDTQYF
- TRBJ2-3 TRBV20-1 few TGCAGTGCTAGTGCGGACTCATCGAATACGCAGTATTTT CSASADSSNTQYF
TRBD2 TRBJ2-3 TRBV11-1 few TGTGCCAGCAGATCGCCGGGACTAGCGTTCGGTACGCAGTATTTT CASRSPGLAFGTQYF
- TRBJ2-7 TRBV24-1 few TGTGCCACCACTGGGAGATTCGAGCAGTACTTC CATTGRFEQYF
TRBD2 TRBJ2-7 TRBV25-1 few TGTGCCAGCAGTGACCTAGCGGGGGGCAACTCCTACGAGCAGTACTTC CASSDLAGGNSYEQYF
- TRBJ1-5 TRBV30 few TGTGCCTGGAGTGGCGGGGGATCCTATAGCAATCAGCCCCAGCATTTT CAWSGGGSYSNQPQHF
TRBD2 TRBJ2-1 TRBV7-9 few TGTGCCAGCAGCTTAGCGCTTATCCAGCGGGAGGTCTATGAGCAGTTCTTC CASSLALIQREVYEQFF
- TRBJ1-1 TRBV13 - TGTGCCAGCAGTATTGGGGGGGCGCCTGAAGCTTTCTTT CASSIGGAPEAFF
TRBD1 TRBJ1-5 TRBV25-1 - TGTGCCAGCAGTGACCCGGGACAGGGAGATCAGCCCCAGCATTTT CASSDPGQGDQPQHF
- TRBJ2-3 TRBV5-1 many TGCGCCAGCAGCTTCCGGACACGCGACACAGATACGCAGTATTTT CASSFRTRDTDTQYF
TRBD1 TRBJ2-7 TRBV20-1 - TGCAGTGCTCTGATCACAGGGGCTATCCACGAGCAGTACTTC CSALITGAIHEQYF
- TRBJ1-2 TRBV6-5 many TGTGCCAGCAAGACAGAGGGGTATGGCTACACCTTC CASKTEGYGYTF
- TRBJ1-5 TRBV5-5 - TGTGCCAGCAGCTCCGGCTATCAGGGCGCTCAGCCCCAGCATTTT CASSSGYQGAQPQHF
- TRBJ2-1 TRBV5-1 few TGCGCCAGCAGCTTAAGTCCTTCCTACAATGAGCAGTTCTTC CASSLSPSYNEQFF
TRBD2 TRBJ2-7 TRBV30 - TGTGCCTGGAGTAGGGCGGCTAGCGGAGCCTTCGAGCAGTACTTC CAWSRAASGAFEQYF
- TRBJ2-1 TRBV12-3/TRBV12-4 few TGTGCCAGCAATCGGGCCGACAATGAGCAGTTCTTC CASNRADNEQFF
- TRBJ2-3 TRBV20-1 many TGCAGTGCTCTTTCTAATGCACAAGATACGCAGTATTTT CSALSNAQDTQYF
- TRBJ1-1 TRBV20-1 few TGCAGTGCCCTCAGACGAGAGAACACTGAAGCTTTCTTT CSALRRENTEAFF
- TRBJ2-7 TRBV5-1 many TGCGCCAGCAGCGCTCTACCGGGTCCCCTAGACGAGCAGTACTTC CASSALPGPLDEQYF
- TRBJ2-7 TRBV6-1 - TGTGCCAGCCAAAGGGGGGCGCGGTACGAGCAGTACTTC CASQRGARYEQYF
- TRBJ2-1 TRBV6-1 - TGTGCCAGCAGGCTATTCCGCAATGAGCAGTTCTTC CASRLFRNEQFF
- TRBJ1-6 TRBV7-2 - TGTGCCAGCAGCTTAGATCCCGATTATTCACCCCTCCACTTT CASSLDPDYSPLHF
- TRBJ2-3 TRBV14 once TGTGCCAGCAGCCAAGGAATGACTAGGGGTCATACGCAGTATTTT CASSQGMTRGHTQYF
- TRBJ2-1 TRBV4-2 - TGTGCCAGCAGCCAAGATAGCGGTCCTATCCACAATGAGCAGTTCTTC CASSQDSGPIHNEQFF
- TRBJ2-7 TRBV20-1 - TGCAGCCTGGGCGGGGCGAGCTACGAGCAGTACTTC CSLGGASYEQYF
- TRBJ1-1 TRBV12-3/TRBV12-4 - TGTGCCAGCAGTCTCTCGCCCCAGGGGAACACTGAAGCTTTCTTT CASSLSPQGNTEAFF
- TRBJ1-5 TRBV29-1 few TGCAGCGCTCACCTATGGGTGGGGAGACCGTTCGATCAGCCCCAGCATTTT CSAHLWVGRPFDQPQHF
- TRBJ2-7 TRBV27 - TGTGCCAGCAGTTTAGGAGCGGCCAAGCCCTCCTACGAGCAGTACTTC CASSLGAAKPSYEQYF
- TRBJ2-7 TRBV12-3/TRBV12-4 few TGTGCCAGCAGCCTACAGGTCCGCGGGGAGCAGTACTTC CASSLQVRGEQYF
TRBD1 TRBJ1-5 TRBV5-5 many TGTGCCAGCAGCTTGGCGTGGACAGGGGATCAGCCCCAGCATTTT CASSLAWTGDQPQHF
- TRBJ2-1 TRBV20-1 - TGCAGTGCGACGGGCGGGTTCCCCTACAATGAGCAGTTCTTC CSATGGFPYNEQFF
- TRBJ2-1 TRBV7-3 - TGTGCCAGCAGCTTACCAGGTGGTTCCTACAATGAGCAGTTCTTC CASSLPGGSYNEQFF
- TRBJ2-7 TRBV21-1 - TGTGCCAGCAGCAAAGTAGCGGTGGACAGCTCCTACGAGCAGTACTTC CASSKVAVDSSYEQYF
TRBD1 TRBJ2-3 TRBV6-4 many TGTGCCAGCAGTGACGGACAGGGGGCAGATACGCAGTATTTT CASSDGQGADTQYF
- TRBJ1-2 TRBV12-3/TRBV12-4 few TGTGCCAGCAGTCCGTCAGGCAGAGGCTACACCTTC CASSPSGRGYTF